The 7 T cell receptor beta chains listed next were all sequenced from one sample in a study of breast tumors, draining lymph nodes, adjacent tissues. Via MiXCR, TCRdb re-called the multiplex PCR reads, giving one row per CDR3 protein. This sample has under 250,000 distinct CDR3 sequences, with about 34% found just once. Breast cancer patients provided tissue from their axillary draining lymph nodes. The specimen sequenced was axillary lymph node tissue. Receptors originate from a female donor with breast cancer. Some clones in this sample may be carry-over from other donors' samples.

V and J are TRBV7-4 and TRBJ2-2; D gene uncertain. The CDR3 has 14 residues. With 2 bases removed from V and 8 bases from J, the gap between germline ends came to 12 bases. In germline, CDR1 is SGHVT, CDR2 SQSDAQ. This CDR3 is CASSLTRQAGELFF. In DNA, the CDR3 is TGTGCCAGCAGCTTAACGAGGCAGGCAGGGGAGCTGTTTTTT.

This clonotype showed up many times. Here the CDR3 reads CASSEVVGPQHF. As DNA, the CDR3 is TGTGCCAGCAGTGAAGTAGTCGGACCCCAGCATTTT. This chain uses TRBV6-1 with TRBJ1-5; D gene uncertain. Germline V gives CDR1 MNHNS, CDR2 SASEGT. The length of the CDR3 is 12 residues. The V and J ends lost 1 base and 10 bases respectively, with 8 bases between them.

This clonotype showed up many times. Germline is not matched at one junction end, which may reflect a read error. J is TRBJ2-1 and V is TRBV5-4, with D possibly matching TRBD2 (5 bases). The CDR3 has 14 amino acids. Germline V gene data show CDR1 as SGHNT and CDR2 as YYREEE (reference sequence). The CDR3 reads CASSLGGSYNEQFF. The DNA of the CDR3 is TGCGCCAGCAGCTTGGGCGGGTCCTACAATGAGCAGTTCTTC.

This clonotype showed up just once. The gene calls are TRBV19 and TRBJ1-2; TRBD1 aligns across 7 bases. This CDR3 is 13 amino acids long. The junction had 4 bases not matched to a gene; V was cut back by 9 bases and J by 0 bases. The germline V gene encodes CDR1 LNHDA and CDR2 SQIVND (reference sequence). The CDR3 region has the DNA TGTGCCAGCGGACAGGTGTCTAACTATGGCTACACCTTC. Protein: CASGQVSNYGYTF. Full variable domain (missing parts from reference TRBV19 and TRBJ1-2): DGGITQSPKYLFRKEGQNVTLSCEQNLNHDAMYWYRQDPGQGLRLIYYSQIVNDFQKGDIAEGYSVSREKKESFPLTVTSAQKNPTAFYLCASGQVSNYGYTFGSGTRLTVV.

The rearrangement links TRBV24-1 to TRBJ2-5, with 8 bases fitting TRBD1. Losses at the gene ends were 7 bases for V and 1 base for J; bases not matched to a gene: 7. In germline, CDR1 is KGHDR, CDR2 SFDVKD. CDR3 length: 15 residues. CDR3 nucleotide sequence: TGTGCCACCAGCGTCTCCGGGACAGGCCAAGAGACCCAGTACTTC. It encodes CATSVSGTGQETQYF.

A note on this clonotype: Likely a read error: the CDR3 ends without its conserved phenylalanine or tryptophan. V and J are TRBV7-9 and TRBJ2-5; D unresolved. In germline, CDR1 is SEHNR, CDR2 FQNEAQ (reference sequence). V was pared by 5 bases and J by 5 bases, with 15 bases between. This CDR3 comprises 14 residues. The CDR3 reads CASSPYRDRETQYL. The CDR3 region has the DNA TGTGCCAGCAGCCCGTATAGGGATCGTGAGACCCAGTACCTC.

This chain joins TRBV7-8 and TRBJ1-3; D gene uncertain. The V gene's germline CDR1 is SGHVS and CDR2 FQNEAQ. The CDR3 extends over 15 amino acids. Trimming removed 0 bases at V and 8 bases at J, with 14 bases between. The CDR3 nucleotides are TGTGCCAGCAGCTTAGCACTGGCCGGGAAGGACACCATATATTTT. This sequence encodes CASSLALAGKDTIYF.